This is a list of T cell receptor beta chains from one sample in a study of immune characteristics of hereditary and idiopathic chronic pancreatitis. Measured with immunoSEQ multiplex PCR; TCRdb has only the in-frame clones, and not every one. The sample consists of about 14,000 clones, roughly 80% of them appearing once. Material: pancreas tissue with hereditary chronic pancreatitis. The receptors here all came from a human donor with chronic pancreatitis. Both conserved end residues are part of each CDR3. D genes are given only for firm matches. A row's size may be missing; if present it is once, few, many or a size class.

size,J,length,D,V,CDR3,DNA
few,TRBJ2-1,14,TRBD2,TRBV20-1,CSASLAGGSDEQFF,TGCAGTGCTAGTCTGGCGGGAGGGTCCGATGAGCAGTTCTTC
few,TRBJ2-5,17,TRBD2,TRBV28,CASSLLLAGEGGVTQYF,TGTGCCAGCAGTTTGTTACTAGCGGGAGAGGGGGGGGTGACCCAGTACTTC
.,TRBJ1-4,12,.,TRBV30,CAWSKLGEKLFF,TGTGCCTGGAGTAAGCTGGGGGAAAAACTGTTTTTT
.,TRBJ2-5,15,TRBD2,TRBV6-5,CASSRSGDTGETQYF,TGTGCCAGCAGCCGTAGCGGGGATACCGGGGAGACCCAGTACTTC
medium-sized,TRBJ1-1,13,.,TRBV11-3,CASSGTMNTEAFF,TGTGCCAGCAGCGGCACAATGAACACTGAAGCTTTCTTT
.,TRBJ2-5,14,.,TRBV7-3,CASSLSPGSETQYF,TGTGCCAGCAGCTTAAGTCCGGGATCAGAGACCCAGTACTTC
few,TRBJ2-7,16,TRBD2,TRBV10-3,CAISGVAGGSSYEQYF,TGTGCCATCAGTGGAGTAGCGGGAGGGAGCTCCTACGAGCAGTACTTC
.,TRBJ2-1,17,.,TRBV2,CASKGGGGDAPLNEQFF,TGTGCCAGCAAAGGAGGAGGGGGCGACGCTCCACTGAATGAGCAGTTCTTC
.,TRBJ2-3,13,.,TRBV29-1,CSLSTGPTDTQYF,TGCAGCCTAAGCACAGGACCCACAGATACGCAGTATTTT
.,TRBJ2-7,14,.,TRBV28,CASSLYGGSYEQYF,TGTGCCAGCAGTTTATACGGCGGATCCTACGAGCAGTACTTC
.,TRBJ2-1,13,.,TRBV7-2,CASSFLDLGVQFF,TGTGCCAGCAGCTTCCTAGATCTCGGGGTGCAGTTCTTC
few,TRBJ1-1,15,.,TRBV2,CASRTQGLGNTEAFF,TGTGCCAGCAGGACCCAAGGGCTCGGGAACACTGAAGCTTTCTTT
.,TRBJ2-7,15,.,TRBV28,CASRRAGTGIYEQYF,TGTGCCAGCAGGAGAGCCGGGACCGGCATCTACGAGCAGTACTTC
.,TRBJ1-3,14,.,TRBV5-1,CASSTGFDGNTIYF,TGCGCCAGCAGCACAGGGTTTGATGGAAACACCATATATTTT
.,TRBJ2-3,17,TRBD2,TRBV4-1,CASSQEASGRLADTQYF,TGCGCCAGCAGCCAAGAGGCTAGCGGGAGATTGGCAGATACGCAGTATTTT
once,TRBJ2-4,18,.,TRBV28,CASSQPGQRRVAKNIQYF,TGTGCCAGCAGCCAACCTGGACAGAGGAGAGTCGCCAAAAACATTCAGTACTTC
.,TRBJ2-2,17,.,TRBV4-1,CASSQDSTGVGLGELFF,TGCGCCAGCAGCCAAGATTCTACGGGAGTAGGTTTAGGGGAGCTGTTTTTT
.,TRBJ1-4,15,.,TRBV27,CASSLSGFVDEKLFF,TGTGCCAGCAGTTTGTCGGGGTTTGTGGATGAAAAACTGTTTTTT
.,TRBJ2-7,17,TRBD2,TRBV7-9,CASSFTPGASGSYEQYF,TGTGCCAGCAGCTTCACTCCTGGGGCTAGCGGGAGTTACGAGCAGTACTTC
.,TRBJ2-4,14,TRBD1,TRBV2,CASSAGQDKNIQYF,TGTGCCAGCAGTGCTGGACAGGACAAAAACATTCAGTACTTC
.,TRBJ2-7,16,.,TRBV5-6,CASSDWVRGGTYEQYF,TGTGCCAGCAGCGATTGGGTCAGGGGTGGAACCTACGAGCAGTACTTC
.,TRBJ1-2,14,TRBD1,TRBV5-1,CASSVDRSNYGYTF,TGCGCCAGCAGCGTGGACAGGTCTAACTATGGCTACACCTTC
.,TRBJ2-1,15,.,TRBV3-1/TRBV3-2,CASSHEGLLENEQFF,TGTGCCAGCAGCCACGAGGGGCTCCTCGAGAATGAGCAGTTCTTC
once,TRBJ2-3,15,.,TRBV29-1,CSVEVAGGIVDTQYF,TGCAGCGTTGAAGTTGCTGGCGGGATCGTCGATACGCAGTATTTT
.,TRBJ2-5,16,TRBD2,TRBV6-1,CASSEGVGLAWETQYF,TGTGCCAGCAGTGAAGGTGTAGGACTAGCGTGGGAGACCCAGTACTTC
.,TRBJ1-3,13,.,TRBV6-5,CASSQGSGNTIYF,TGTGCCAGCAGCCAGGGCTCTGGAAACACCATATATTTT
.,TRBJ2-2,14,TRBD1,TRBV30,CAWRDRVESGELFF,TGTGCCTGGAGGGACAGGGTAGAGTCCGGGGAGCTGTTTTTT
.,TRBJ2-7,17,TRBD2,TRBV4-2,CASSQLAGGRPSYEQYF,TGTGCCAGCAGCCAGTTAGCGGGAGGTCGACCCTCCTACGAGCAGTACTTC
.,TRBJ2-3,13,TRBD1,TRBV12-3/TRBV12-4,CASSYRGMDTQYF,TGTGCCAGCAGTTACAGGGGTATGGATACGCAGTATTTT
.,TRBJ2-5,16,TRBD2,TRBV3-1/TRBV3-2,CASSQLIAGGVGTQYF,TGTGCCAGCAGCCAGCTCATAGCGGGGGGTGTGGGGACCCAGTACTTC
.,TRBJ2-7,14,.,TRBV3-1/TRBV3-2,CASSLSAGSYEQYF,TGTGCCAGCAGCCTCTCTGCGGGCTCCTACGAGCAGTACTTC
.,TRBJ1-5,13,.,TRBV28,CASSFRGGQPQHF,TGTGCCAGCAGTTTCAGGGGAGGGCAGCCCCAGCATTTT
few,TRBJ2-3,16,.,TRBV29-1,CSVEDRLALSTDTQYF,TGCAGCGTTGAAGATCGGCTAGCGCTTAGCACAGATACGCAGTATTTT
.,TRBJ2-7,15,TRBD1,TRBV27,CASSPGTGGFYEQYF,TGTGCCAGCAGTCCAGGGACAGGGGGTTTCTACGAGCAGTACTTC
.,TRBJ2-1,13,TRBD1,TRBV2,CASNTGVYNEQFF,TGTGCCAGCAATACAGGGGTATACAATGAGCAGTTCTTC
.,TRBJ1-6,10,.,TRBV20-1,CSAGGRVLHF,TGCAGTGCCGGAGGAAGGGTCCTCCACTTT
.,TRBJ2-2,15,.,TRBV10-3,CAISESSSIAGELFF,TGTGCCATCAGTGAGTCGAGTAGCATCGCCGGGGAGCTGTTTTTT
.,TRBJ1-5,13,.,TRBV19,CASSTQGNQPQHF,TGTGCCAGTAGCACTCAAGGGAATCAGCCCCAGCATTTT
.,TRBJ2-7,13,.,TRBV2,CAGVGQGAYEQYF,TGTGCCGGTGTGGGGCAGGGAGCCTACGAGCAGTACTTC
.,TRBJ2-5,13,.,TRBV7-2,CASSLAKKETQYF,TGTGCCAGCAGCTTAGCTAAAAAAGAGACCCAGTACTTC
.,TRBJ2-3,20,TRBD2,TRBV27,CASTSRARGFPSGYTDTQYF,TGTGCCAGCACCAGCCGGGCCCGTGGATTCCCTAGCGGGTACACAGATACGCAGTATTTT
once,TRBJ1-1,13,.,TRBV2,CASSERASREAFF,TGTGCCAGCAGTGAACGGGCCTCTCGGGAAGCTTTCTTT
few,TRBJ2-2,14,TRBD1,TRBV15,CATSSQGDTGELFF,TGTGCCACCAGCTCTCAGGGGGACACCGGGGAGCTGTTTTTT
.,TRBJ2-2,16,.,TRBV7-9,CASSPTQRTVTGELFF,TGTGCCAGCAGCCCGACCCAGCGTACCGTCACCGGGGAGCTGTTTTTT
.,TRBJ2-1,15,TRBD2,TRBV5-1,CASIRTSGGYNEQFF,TGCGCCAGCATCAGGACTAGCGGGGGATACAATGAGCAGTTCTTC